The clone carrying this T cell receptor (beta chain) was recorded only once. This entry is derived from a study of blood T cell repertoires in COVID-19. The overall study: PBMCs, B-cell-depleted T cells, or T cells were the source of the cDNA or gDNA that made up the material.

Under the authors' procedure: Estimation of nucleated cell counts was performed using reference gene primer amplification. TCRdb's table, derived via immunoSEQ multiplex PCR, lists solely in-frame clones and lacks some. D and trimming come from the DNA, and the V and J calls and clone size come from that table. The sample gives over 600,000 clones, over 80% of which show up once; 0.2% to 0.3% is in the top ten. This CDR3 comprises 14 residues. CDR1 is MNHEY and CDR2 is SMNVEV in the germline V gene (reference sequence). J lost 2 bases, V lost 6 bases, and 3 bases had no gene match. This chain joins TRBV27 and TRBJ1-5; TRBD1 matches 8 bases. Source material: peripheral blood. This TCR derives from a woman under 30 with acute or convalescent COVID-19. CDR3 sequence reads: CASSNRGGNQPQHF. In DNA form, the CDR3 reads TGTGCCAGCAGCAACAGGGGGGGCAATCAGCCCCAGCATTTT.